Following are 5 T cell receptor beta chains from one sample sequenced in a study of blood T cell repertoires in COVID-19. Using immunoSEQ multiplex PCR, the repertoire was profiled, and TCRdb retains in-frame clones only, with some absent. The data show roughly 34,000 clones, approximately 77% seen once. The sequencing input was peripheral blood. These receptors all come from a human donor in a cohort sampled during active COVID-19.

J is TRBJ1-2 and V is TRBV4-1, with unresolved D. This CDR3 comprises 15 residues. V lost 2 bases and J lost 2, with 12 bases in between. CDR1 and CDR2 from the germline V gene are MGHRA and YSYEKL. As DNA, the CDR3 is TGCGCCAGCAGCCAATTGGCAGTTAAGAACTATGGCTACACCTTC. Encoded protein: CASSQLAVKNYGYTF.

V usage is TRBV5-1 and J usage is TRBJ1-2, with 10 bases identical to TRBD1. CDR3 length: 14 amino acids. Germline CDR1 and CDR2: SGHRS and YFSETQ. The V gene end was trimmed by 4 bases and the J gene end by 8 bases; junction bases not matched to a gene: 8. The CDR3 here is CASSVTTGGYGYTF. The CDR3 DNA is TGCGCCAGCAGCGTGACGACAGGGGGCTACGGCTACACCTTC.

This rearrangement joins TRBV7-3 to TRBJ2-3; TRBD1 aligns across 8 bases. Germline V gives CDR1 SGHTA, CDR2 FQGTGA. The V gene end was trimmed by 5 bases and the J gene end by 5 bases; junction bases not matched to a gene: 6. This CDR3 is 14 amino acids long. CDR3 in amino acids: CASSTDRGRDTQYF. The CDR3 DNA is TGTGCCAGCAGCACCGACAGGGGAAGAGATACGCAGTATTTT.

The rearrangement links TRBV2 to TRBJ1-2; TRBD1 agrees at 7 bases. Germline-derived CDR1 and CDR2 are SNHLY and FYNNEI. The CDR3 runs 12 residues. V gave up 7 bases and J gave up 6 bases; unmatched junction bases: 5. The CDR3 region has the DNA TGTGCCAGCAAGGCAGGGGGTGATGGCTACACCTTC. Its translation is CASKAGGDGYTF.

J is TRBJ1-4 and V is TRBV5-6, with D tentatively TRBD1 (6 bases). The germline V gene encodes CDR1 SGHDT and CDR2 YYEEEE. CDR3 length equals 13 residues. Trimming removed 3 bases from V and 8 bases from J, with 11 bases in between. CDR3 residues: CASSSGTIEKLFF. The CDR3 DNA is TGTGCCAGCAGCTCCGGGACAATCGAAAAACTGTTTTTT.